Many counts were recorded for the clone carrying this T cell receptor beta chain. The CDR3 length is 13 residues. CDR1 and CDR2 (germline): DFQATT, SNEGSKA (reference sequence). The ends lost 6 bases at V and 4 bases at J; junction bases unmatched: 3. TCRdb recomputed calls from the 5' RACE reads with MiXCR, one row per CDR3 protein. The sample lists about 43,000 distinct CDR3 sequences, 11% occurring once. The data derive from a study of early T cells in non-severe SARS-CoV-2 infection. On the study more broadly: Sequencing was performed on bulk RNA from unsorted whole blood, leaving chains unpaired.

The chain combines TRBV20-1 with TRBJ2-5; 12 bases map to TRBD2. Sequenced sample: whole blood. The sequence came from an adult who was a healthcare worker with PCR-confirmed SARS-CoV-2 infection or an uninfected control (not recorded which). CDR3 protein: CSATTSGGETQYF. The CDR3 DNA is TGCAGTGCGACGACTAGCGGGGGAGAGACCCAGTACTTC.